The entry below gives a single TCR beta chain sequence along with its context. The data were obtained in a study of blood T cell repertoires in COVID-19. As for the study in general: PBMCs, B-cell-depleted T cells, or T cells were the source of the cDNA or gDNA that made up the material.

V shed 1 base, J shed 7 bases, and the junction held 6 bases outside the gene matches. This CDR3 has 15 amino acids. CDR1 and CDR2 (germline): SGHVS, FQNEAQ. Authors' processing steps: Amplifying reference gene primers gave estimates of nucleated cell counts. Method: immunoSEQ multiplex PCR; TCRdb's copy keeps in-frame clones and lacks some. That table furnishes V, J and clone size, whereas the DNA furnished D and trimming. The table shows over 65,000 clones, with roughly 90% occurring only once. The TCR comes from a human donor in a cohort sampled during active COVID-19. This chain joins TRBV7-8 and TRBJ1-1; 10 nucleotides line up with TRBD1. The sequenced sample consisted of peripheral blood. The CDR3 here is CASSLGQGALGEAFF. The CDR3 nucleotides are TGTGCCAGCAGCTTAGGACAGGGGGCGCTTGGTGAAGCTTTCTTT.